This TCR beta chain was identified during a study of technical replicates of blood from several donors. The CDR3 length is 16 residues. With 3 bases clipped from V and 0 bases from J, the junction kept 4 bases outside the gene matches. From germline, CDR1 is LNHNV and CDR2 YYDKDF (reference sequence). Clones were read by immunoSEQ multiplex PCR, and TCRdb kept only the in-frame ones, dropping some. The table shows around 65,000 clones, with 88% occurring only once. J is TRBJ1-2 and V is TRBV15, with TRBD1 matching over 10 bases. The TCR sequence derives from a human donor in good health. Some clones in this sample may be carry-over from other donors' samples. The specimen sequenced was PBMCs. In DNA, the CDR3 is TGTGCCACCAGCAGGGGACAGGGGAGCGCTAACTATGGCTACACCTTC. Its translation is CATSRGQGSANYGYTF.